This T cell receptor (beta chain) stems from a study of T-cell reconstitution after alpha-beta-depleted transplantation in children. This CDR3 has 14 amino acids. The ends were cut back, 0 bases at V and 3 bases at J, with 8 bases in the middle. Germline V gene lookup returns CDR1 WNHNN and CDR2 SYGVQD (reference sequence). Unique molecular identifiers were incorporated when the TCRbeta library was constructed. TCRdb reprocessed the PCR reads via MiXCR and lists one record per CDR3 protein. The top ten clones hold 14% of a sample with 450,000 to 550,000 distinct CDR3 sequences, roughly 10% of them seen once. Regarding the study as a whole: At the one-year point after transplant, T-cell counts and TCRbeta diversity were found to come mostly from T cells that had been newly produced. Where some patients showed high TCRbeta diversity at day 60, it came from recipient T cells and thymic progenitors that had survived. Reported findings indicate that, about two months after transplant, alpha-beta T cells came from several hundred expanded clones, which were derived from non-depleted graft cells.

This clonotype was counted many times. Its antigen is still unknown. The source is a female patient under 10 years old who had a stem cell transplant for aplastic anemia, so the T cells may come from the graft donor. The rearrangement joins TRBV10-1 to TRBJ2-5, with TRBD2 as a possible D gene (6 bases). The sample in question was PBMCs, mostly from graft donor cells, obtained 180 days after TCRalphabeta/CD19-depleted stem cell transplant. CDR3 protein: CASSESGGKETQYF. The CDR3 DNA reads TGCGCCAGCAGTGAGTCCGGCGGGAAAGAGACCCAGTACTTC.